This is a list of T cell receptor beta chains from one sample in a study of blood T cell repertoires in COVID-19. The data were produced by immunoSEQ multiplex PCR, yet TCRdb's version contains in-frame clones alone and is incomplete. The sample includes hundreds of thousands of clones, about nine tenths of them seen just once. Sequences were obtained from peripheral blood. These receptors were obtained from a woman in her 30s with active or convalescent COVID-19. CDR3s include the opening cysteine and the closing phenylalanine or tryptophan. The D gene is left open where the match is weak. Not every row has a clone size; where given, it reads once, few, many or a size class.

TGCGCCAGCAGCCAAGGAACAGTAAATGAAAAACTGTTTTTT	CASSQGTVNEKLFF	TRBV4-1	TRBJ1-4	.	.
TGTGCCAGCAGTTATGAGGCCCAAGAGACCCAGTACTTC	CASSYEAQETQYF	TRBV6-5	TRBJ2-5	.	.
TGTGCCAGCAGTGAGCCGGACGGGACCTACGAGCAGTACTTC	CASSEPDGTYEQYF	TRBV25-1	TRBJ2-7	.	.
TGCGCCAGCAGCTTGACCGGGACTCGAGTGAATACTGAAGCTTTCTTT	CASSLTGTRVNTEAFF	TRBV5-1	TRBJ1-1	.	.
TGCGCCAGCAGCTTGGCCGGCGGGAGGGAGACCCAGTACTTC	CASSLAGGRETQYF	TRBV5-1	TRBJ2-5	TRBD2	.
TGTGCCAGCAGCTTAGCTGCGCTAGCGGGGTCAGAGACCCAGTACTTC	CASSLAALAGSETQYF	TRBV11-2	TRBJ2-5	TRBD2	.
TGTGCCACCAGCAGACCGGCGGGGGCTAATGAAAAACTGTTTTTT	CATSRPAGANEKLFF	TRBV15	TRBJ1-4	.	.
TGTGCCAGCAGCTTGGGAGGGGGGTACGAGCAGTACTTC	CASSLGGGYEQYF	TRBV7-8	TRBJ2-7	.	.
TGTGCCAGCAGCCAAGTCTTCCGTAGCGCGGGGGAGTACGAGCAGTACTTC	CASSQVFRSAGEYEQYF	TRBV3-1/TRBV3-2	TRBJ2-7	TRBD2	once
TGCGCCAGCAGCTTGGGTACTAGCGGGGTAAAAGAGACCCAGTACTTC	CASSLGTSGVKETQYF	TRBV5-1	TRBJ2-5	TRBD2	.
TGCGCCAGCAGCAAAGGAGGGAACTACGAGCAGTACTTC	CASSKGGNYEQYF	TRBV5-1	TRBJ2-7	.	.
TGTGCCAGCAGCTTAGCGCTCACAGTCTCGGGACTAGCGACCCACGAGCAGTACTTC	CASSLALTVSGLATHEQYF	TRBV7-9	TRBJ2-7	TRBD2	.
TGTGCCAGCAGCCGATCAGGGGGCCGAGCCTACAATGAGCAGTTCTTC	CASSRSGGRAYNEQFF	TRBV11-3	TRBJ2-1	TRBD1	.
TGTGCCAGCAGCAAGCCCAGGGGAGCATACAATGAGCAGTTCTTC	CASSKPRGAYNEQFF	TRBV21-1	TRBJ2-1	.	.
TGTGCCAGCAGCCTTCAAAACGCAGGGCCCTTTATCACAGATACGCAGTATTTT	CASSLQNAGPFITDTQYF	TRBV14	TRBJ2-3	.	.
TGTGCCAGCAGCCCCTTATCCGGGGAGCTGTTTTTT	CASSPLSGELFF	TRBV27	TRBJ2-2	.	.
TGCGCCAGCAGCCTAGGGGTTAACTATGGCTACACCTTC	CASSLGVNYGYTF	TRBV5-1	TRBJ1-2	.	.
TGCGCCAGCAAAGGAGCGAACACCGGGGAGCTGTTTTTT	CASKGANTGELFF	TRBV10-1	TRBJ2-2	.	.
TGTGCCAGCAGTGAGAGTGGTGGGGGCTCGGCCGGGGAGCAGTTCTTC	CASSESGGGSAGEQFF	TRBV6-1	TRBJ2-1	.	few
TGTGCCAGCAGCACTAGGACTAGCGGAGATACGCAGTATTTT	CASSTRTSGDTQYF	TRBV7-2	TRBJ2-3	TRBD2	.
TGTGCCAGCAGCTTGGCGGGACTAGCGGGGAGCATATACAATGAGCAGTTCTTC	CASSLAGLAGSIYNEQFF	TRBV5-8	TRBJ2-1	TRBD2	.
TGCAGCGTTGGGGCGGGGGGCGAGCAGTACTTC	CSVGAGGEQYF	TRBV29-1	TRBJ2-7	TRBD2	.
TGTGCCAGCAGCCAAGTATCTACTGAAGCTTTCTTT	CASSQVSTEAFF	TRBV3-1/TRBV3-2	TRBJ1-1	.	.
TGCGCCAGCAGCCAATTTACAGGGGGGGACTCCTACGAGCAGTACTTC	CASSQFTGGDSYEQYF	TRBV4-1	TRBJ2-7	.	.
TGTGCCAGCAGCTTAGATTCATATGGACAGGGTGGTCTGAGGTACACTGAAGCTTTCTTT	CASSLDSYGQGGLRYTEAFF	TRBV11-2	TRBJ1-1	TRBD1	.
TGCGCCAGCAGCCTAACAGGATTCTCCTACGAGCAGTACTTC	CASSLTGFSYEQYF	TRBV5-1	TRBJ2-7	.	.
TGTGCCAGCAGCCTCTCCAGGGGGAACACTGAAGCTTTCTTT	CASSLSRGNTEAFF	TRBV7-8	TRBJ1-1	.	.
TGTGCCAGCAGCGTTGGGGGGGCGATAAGCACCGGGGAGCTGTTTTTT	CASSVGGAISTGELFF	TRBV9	TRBJ2-2	.	.
TGTGCCAGCAGTTCCCCGACTAGCGTCGCCAATGAGCAGTTCTTC	CASSSPTSVANEQFF	TRBV6-5	TRBJ2-1	TRBD2	.
TGTGCCAGCAGGCGACTTCTAGGGGTCCATTCACCCCTCCACTTT	CASRRLLGVHSPLHF	TRBV6-5	TRBJ1-6	.	.
TGTGCCAGCAGTTTATCGGGTAGCCCCTACGAGCAGTACTTC	CASSLSGSPYEQYF	TRBV27	TRBJ2-7	.	.
TGTGCCAGCAGCTTCAGGGGTGCCAACTACGAGCAGTACTTC	CASSFRGANYEQYF	TRBV5-4	TRBJ2-7	.	.
TGTGCCTGGAGTTCAACCGGGACTCTTAGCAATCAGCCCCAGCATTTT	CAWSSTGTLSNQPQHF	TRBV30	TRBJ1-5	.	.
TGTGCCAGCAGCTTCAACCAGGGTAATGAGCAGTTCTTC	CASSFNQGNEQFF	TRBV7-9	TRBJ2-1	.	.
TGTGCCAGCAGCTTGTTGGGGGGAGGTGGCTACACCTTC	CASSLLGGGGYTF	TRBV5-5	TRBJ1-2	.	.
TGTGCCAGCAGTGACTCCGGGGAGGGCTCAGGCGGGCAGTACTTC	CASSDSGEGSGGQYF	TRBV6-4	TRBJ2-7	TRBD2	.
TGTGCCAGTAGTGCCGACAGGGAACATAATTCACCCCTCCACTTT	CASSADREHNSPLHF	TRBV19	TRBJ1-6	TRBD1	.
TGCGCCAGCAGCCAAGGCCCGCCGACTAGCGGGAGTATTAATGAGCAGTTCTTC	CASSQGPPTSGSINEQFF	TRBV4-1	TRBJ2-1	TRBD2	.
TGTGCCAGCAGCCAAGTCTACACAGATACGCAGTATTTT	CASSQVYTDTQYF	TRBV14	TRBJ2-3	.	.